This T cell receptor beta chain was found in a study of blood T cell repertoires in COVID-19. Study as a whole: COVID-19 samples from acute and convalescent phases originated in the United States, Italy and Spain. The cDNA or gDNA used as material had been derived from T cells, B-cell-depleted T cells, or PBMCs.

This clone was detected a few times. The germline V gene encodes CDR1 MNHEY and CDR2 SVGEGT. V was clipped by 4 bases and J by 0 bases, with 6 bases between them. The CDR3 is made up of 13 amino acids. Authors' methods: Reference gene primer amplification gave nucleated cell count estimates. Profiled with immunoSEQ multiplex PCR; TCRdb holds only in-frame clones, not every one. Clonal size and the V and J genes are those of that table, whereas D and trimming came from the DNA. Among 15,000 or so clones, roughly 83% were seen once, and the ten largest hold 15% to 20%. The receptor's source is a man aged 35 to 55 with active or convalescent COVID-19. Sequencing was performed on peripheral blood. This chain joins TRBV6-2 or TRBV6-3 and TRBJ2-5; TRBD2 is a possible D gene (6 bases). The CDR3 region has the DNA TGTGCCAGCAGTTGGGACTACCAAGAGACCCAGTACTTC. Amino acid sequence: CASSWDYQETQYF.